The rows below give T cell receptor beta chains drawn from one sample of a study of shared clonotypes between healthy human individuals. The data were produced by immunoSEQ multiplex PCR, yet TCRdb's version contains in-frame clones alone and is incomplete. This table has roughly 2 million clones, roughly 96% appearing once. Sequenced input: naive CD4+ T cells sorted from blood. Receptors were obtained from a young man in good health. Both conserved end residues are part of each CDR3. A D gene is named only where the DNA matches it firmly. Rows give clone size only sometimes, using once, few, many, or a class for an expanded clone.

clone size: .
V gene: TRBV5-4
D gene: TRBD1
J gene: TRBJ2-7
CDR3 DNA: TGTGCCAGCAGCCCGGGGACAGAGAACTACGAGCAGTACTTC
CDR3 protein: CASSPGTENYEQYF

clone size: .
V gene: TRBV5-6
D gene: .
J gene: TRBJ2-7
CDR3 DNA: TGTGCCAGCACCTTGGGGAGACAGCGACCATCCTACGAGCAGTACTTC
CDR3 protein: CASTLGRQRPSYEQYF

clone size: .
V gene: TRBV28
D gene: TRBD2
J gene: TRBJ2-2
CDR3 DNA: TGTGCCAGTCGGGGGGTGGAAACCGGGGAGCTGTTTTTT
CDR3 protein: CASRGVETGELFF

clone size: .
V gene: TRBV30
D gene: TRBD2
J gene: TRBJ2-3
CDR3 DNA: TGTGCCTGGAGTTTTGCGGGGGGACGCACAGATACGCAGTATTTT
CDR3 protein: CAWSFAGGRTDTQYF

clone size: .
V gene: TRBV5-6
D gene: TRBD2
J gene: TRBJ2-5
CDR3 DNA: TGTGCCAGCAGCTTGAATAGCGGGAGTGGCGAGACCCAGTACTTC
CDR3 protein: CASSLNSGSGETQYF

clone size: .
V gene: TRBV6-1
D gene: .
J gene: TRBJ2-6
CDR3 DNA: TGTGCCAGCAGTGGGGGAGTGGCCGGGGCCAACGTCCTGACTTTC
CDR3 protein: CASSGGVAGANVLTF

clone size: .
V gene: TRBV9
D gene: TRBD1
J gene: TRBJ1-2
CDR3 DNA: TGTGCCAGCAGCGTTTGGACAGGGGCCACCTATGGCTACACCTTC
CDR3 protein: CASSVWTGATYGYTF

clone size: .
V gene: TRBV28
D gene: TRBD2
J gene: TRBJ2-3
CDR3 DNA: TGTGCCAGCAGTTTATCGGGAGGGTTCGTGGCAGATACGCAGTATTTT
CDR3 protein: CASSLSGGFVADTQYF

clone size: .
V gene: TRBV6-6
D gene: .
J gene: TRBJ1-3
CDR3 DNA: TGTGCCAGCAGCAAGGGTCAAAACTCTGGAAACACCATATATTTT
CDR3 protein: CASSKGQNSGNTIYF

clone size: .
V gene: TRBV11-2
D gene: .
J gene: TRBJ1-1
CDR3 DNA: TGTGCCAGCAGCTTAGAAATACAGGGGAACACTGAAGCTTTCTTT
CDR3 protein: CASSLEIQGNTEAFF

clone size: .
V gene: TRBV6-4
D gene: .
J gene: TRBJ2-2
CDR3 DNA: TGTGCCAGCAGTGAGGTTTTGCCCACCGGGGAGCTGTTTTTT
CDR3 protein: CASSEVLPTGELFF

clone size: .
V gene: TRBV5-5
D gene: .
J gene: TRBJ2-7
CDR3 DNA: TGTGCCAGCAGCTTGGCTGGTCAAGCCTACGAGCAGTACTTC
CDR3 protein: CASSLAGQAYEQYF

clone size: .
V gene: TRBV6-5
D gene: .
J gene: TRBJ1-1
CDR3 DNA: TGTGCCAGCAAGTCCGTAGGGAACACTGAAGCTTTCTTT
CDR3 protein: CASKSVGNTEAFF

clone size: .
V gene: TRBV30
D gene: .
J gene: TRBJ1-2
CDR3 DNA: TGTGCCTGGAGTGCGTCCCCGCTTGGCTACACCTTC
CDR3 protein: CAWSASPLGYTF

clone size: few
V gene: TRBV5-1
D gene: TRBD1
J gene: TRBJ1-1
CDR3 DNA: TGCGCCAGCAGCGGGACAGGTTTGAACACTGAAGCTTTCTTT
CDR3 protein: CASSGTGLNTEAFF

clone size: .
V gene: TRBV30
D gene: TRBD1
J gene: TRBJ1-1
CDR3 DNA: TGTGCCTGGGGAGGGGGCCTTCTCAATCCTGTTCTTTTT
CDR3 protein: CAWGGGLLNPVLF

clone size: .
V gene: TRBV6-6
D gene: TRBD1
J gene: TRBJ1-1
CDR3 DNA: TGTGCCAGCACTAGGGGACAGGGCACTGAAGCTTTCTTT
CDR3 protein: CASTRGQGTEAFF

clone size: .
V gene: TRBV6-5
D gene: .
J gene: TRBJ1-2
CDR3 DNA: TGTGCCAGCCACACGGGGGGGTACTATGGCTACACCTTC
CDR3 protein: CASHTGGYYGYTF

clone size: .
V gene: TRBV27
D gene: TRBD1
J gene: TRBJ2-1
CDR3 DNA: TGTGCCAGCACCGCGTGGGGGACAGGGCTCAGCTCCTACAATGAGCAGTTCTTC
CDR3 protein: CASTAWGTGLSSYNEQFF

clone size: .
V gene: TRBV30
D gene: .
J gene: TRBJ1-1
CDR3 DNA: TGTGCCTGGAGCGGATCTAAGACAGCTGAAGCTTTCTTT
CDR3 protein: CAWSGSKTAEAFF

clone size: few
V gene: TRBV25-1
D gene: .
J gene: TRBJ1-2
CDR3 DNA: TGTGCCAGCAGCGAGACGGGCGGCTACACCTTC
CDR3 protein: CASSETGGYTF

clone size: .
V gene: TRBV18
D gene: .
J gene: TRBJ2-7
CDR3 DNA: TGTGCCAGCTCACCAGGTGTCTCCTCCTACGAGCAGTACTTC
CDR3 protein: CASSPGVSSYEQYF

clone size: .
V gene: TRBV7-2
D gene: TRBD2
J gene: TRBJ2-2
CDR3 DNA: TGTGCCAGCAGCTTAGTTGTAGCGGGATCCACCGGGGAGCTGTTTTTT
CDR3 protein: CASSLVVAGSTGELFF

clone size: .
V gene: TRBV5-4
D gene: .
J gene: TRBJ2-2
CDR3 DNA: TGTGCCAGCAGCTCCAAGGCACTAGCGAACACCGGGGAGCTGTTTTTT
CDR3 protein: CASSSKALANTGELFF

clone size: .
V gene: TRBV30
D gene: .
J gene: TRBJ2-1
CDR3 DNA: TGTGCCTGGACCCAAGGGGGAAATGAGCAGTTCTTC
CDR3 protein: CAWTQGGNEQFF

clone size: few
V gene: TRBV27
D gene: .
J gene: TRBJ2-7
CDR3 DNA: TGTGCCAGCTTCTCCTTACAGGGGAGGAGCGAGCAGTACTTC
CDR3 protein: CASFSLQGRSEQYF

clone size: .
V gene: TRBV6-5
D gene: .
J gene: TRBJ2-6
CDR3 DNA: TGTGCCAGCAGCTTAAACAGGGCTGGGGCCAACGTCCTGACTTTC
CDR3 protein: CASSLNRAGANVLTF

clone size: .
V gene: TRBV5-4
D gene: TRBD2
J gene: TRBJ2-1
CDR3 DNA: TGTGCCAGCAGTCCTGGGACTAGCGGTTCCTACAATGAGCAGTTCTTC
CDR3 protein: CASSPGTSGSYNEQFF

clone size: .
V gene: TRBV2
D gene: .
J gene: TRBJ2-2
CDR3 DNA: TGTGCCAGCAGTGGGGAAGGCGTGGGGTCAAGTAACGGGGAGCTGTTTTTT
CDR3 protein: CASSGEGVGSSNGELFF

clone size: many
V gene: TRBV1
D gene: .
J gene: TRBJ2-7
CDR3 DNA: TGCACCAGCAGCCAAGAAATAGGCCAGGGAGTTTGCGAGCAGTACTTC
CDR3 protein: CTSSQEIGQGVCEQYF

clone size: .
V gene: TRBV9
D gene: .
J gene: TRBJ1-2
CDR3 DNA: TGTGCCAGCAGCGTTGAGGGTACAAATGGCTACACCTTC
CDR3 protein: CASSVEGTNGYTF

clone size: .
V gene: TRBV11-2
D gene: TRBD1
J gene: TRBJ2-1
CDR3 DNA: TGTGCCAGCAGCACAGACAGGGACGTTTACTTCTTC
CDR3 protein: CASSTDRDVYFF

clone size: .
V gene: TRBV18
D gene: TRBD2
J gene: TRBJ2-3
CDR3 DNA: TGTGCCAGCTCACCACCGGGGACTAGCGGGAGGGCCACAGATACGCAGTATTTT
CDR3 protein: CASSPPGTSGRATDTQYF

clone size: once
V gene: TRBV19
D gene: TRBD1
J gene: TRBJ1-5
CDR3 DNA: TGTGCCAGTAGTATGGGACAGACCGATCAGCCCCAGCATTTT
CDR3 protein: CASSMGQTDQPQHF

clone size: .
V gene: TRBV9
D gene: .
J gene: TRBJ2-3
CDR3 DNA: TGTGCCAGCAGCGTAGCGGGATTCGGCACAGATACGCAGTATTTT
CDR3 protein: CASSVAGFGTDTQYF

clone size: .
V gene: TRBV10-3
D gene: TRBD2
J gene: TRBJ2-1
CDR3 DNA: TGTGCCATACAGACTAGCGGTAATGAGCAGTTCTTC
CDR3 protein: CAIQTSGNEQFF

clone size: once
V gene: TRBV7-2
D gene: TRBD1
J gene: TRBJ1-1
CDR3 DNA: TGTGCCAGCAGCCCCCAGACAGGGAGGACTGAAGCTTTCTTT
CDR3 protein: CASSPQTGRTEAFF

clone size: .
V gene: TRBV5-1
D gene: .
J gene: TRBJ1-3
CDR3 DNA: TGCGCCAGCAGCTTCGGGACACCTGGAAACACCATATATTTT
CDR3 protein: CASSFGTPGNTIYF

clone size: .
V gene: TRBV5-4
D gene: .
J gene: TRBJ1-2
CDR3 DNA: TGTGCCAGCAGCGCAATAAACTATGGCTACACCTTC
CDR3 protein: CASSAINYGYTF

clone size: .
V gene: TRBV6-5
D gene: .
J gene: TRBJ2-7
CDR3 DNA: TGTGCCAGCAGTTACTCGGTGGGGCTAAAGGACTACGAGCAGTACTTC
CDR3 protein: CASSYSVGLKDYEQYF

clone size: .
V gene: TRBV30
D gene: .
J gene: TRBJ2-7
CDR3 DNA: TGTGCCTGGAGGGTACAGACGAGCTCCTACGAGCAGTACTTC
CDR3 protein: CAWRVQTSSYEQYF

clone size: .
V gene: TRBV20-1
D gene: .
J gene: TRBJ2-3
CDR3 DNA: TGCAGTGCTAGTATGTCTAGCCAGTATTTT
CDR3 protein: CSASMSSQYF

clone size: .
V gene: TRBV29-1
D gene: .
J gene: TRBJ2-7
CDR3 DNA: TGCAGCGTTCTGGACGGAGCCTACGAGCAGTACTTC
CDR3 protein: CSVLDGAYEQYF

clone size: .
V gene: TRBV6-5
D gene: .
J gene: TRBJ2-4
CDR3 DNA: TGTGCCAGCAGTTACTCGAATCTGGGCGGGGACATTCAGTACTTC
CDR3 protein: CASSYSNLGGDIQYF

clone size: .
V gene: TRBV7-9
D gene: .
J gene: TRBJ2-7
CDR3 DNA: TGTGCCAGCAGCCAACGCATACAGGACTCCTACGAGCAGTACTTC
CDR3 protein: CASSQRIQDSYEQYF

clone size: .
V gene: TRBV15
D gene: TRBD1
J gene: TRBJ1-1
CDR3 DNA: TGTGCCACCAGCAGAGGTCACTACAGGGGTCCTGAAGCTTTCTTT
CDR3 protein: CATSRGHYRGPEAFF

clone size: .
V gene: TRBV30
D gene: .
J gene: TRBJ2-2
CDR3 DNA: TGTGCCTGGAGTCTGGGGGGCCCTCCTCTCACCGGGGAGCTGTTTTTT
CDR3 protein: CAWSLGGPPLTGELFF

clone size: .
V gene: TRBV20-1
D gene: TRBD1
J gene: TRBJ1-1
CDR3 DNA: TGCAGTGCAAGGGGGCCTGAAGCTTTCTTT
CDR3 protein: CSARGPEAFF